A single sample gave rise to the 9 T cell receptor beta chains below, sequenced in a study of read filtering for tumor transcriptome and immune sequencing. This library used approximately 390 ng RNA and molecular barcoded adaptors spanning alpha/delta and beta/gamma chains. TCRdb reprocessed the reads with MiXCR, giving one entry per CDR3 protein. The sample shows 100,000 to 150,000 distinct CDR3 sequences, roughly 13% of them seen only once. Sample: a population of CD138-negative cells sorted from bone marrow. The origin of the receptors is a donor at least 40 years old with multiple myeloma.

The rearrangement joins TRBV20-1 to TRBJ2-3; 9 bases are shared with TRBD1. The germline CDR1 and CDR2 sequences are DFQATT and SNEGSKA (reference sequence). The CDR3 runs to 14 residues. Unmatched junction bases numbered 7, after V lost 6 bases and J lost 3 bases. The CDR3 nucleotides read TGCAGTGCCCTGACAGGGGGTGGGACAGATACGCAGTATTTT. It is translated as CSALTGGGTDTQYF.

A word on this clonotype: A single base separates this from a much larger clone, so it may be a read error. The chain has TRBV5-1 and TRBJ2-7, with D perhaps TRBD1 (5 bases). Per the germline V gene, CDR1 is SGHRS and CDR2 is YFSETQ. This CDR3 is 15 amino acids long. The V and J ends lost 2 bases and 4 bases respectively, with 16 bases between them. The DNA of the CDR3 is TGCGCCAGCAGCTTAAACAGGAGTCAAAGTTACGAGCAGTACTTC. Translating it yields CASSLNRSQSYEQYF.

In this sample, this clonotype turned up a few times. The chain couples TRBV3-1 to TRBJ2-7; a possible D gene is TRBD2 (6 bases). The CDR3 has 16 residues. Trimming pared 0 bases from V and 2 bases from J, leaving 14 bases between. Germline V gene data show CDR1 as LGHDT and CDR2 as YNNKEL (reference sequence). In DNA, the CDR3 is TGTGCCAGCAGCCAAGATCGACGGGAGCTCCCCTACGAGCAGTACTTC. It translates to CASSQDRRELPYEQYF.

This clonotype was counted many times. This rearrangement joins TRBV27 to TRBJ1-1; 9 positions agree with TRBD1. This CDR3 comprises 14 residues. Germline assignment: CDR1 MNHEY and CDR2 SMNVEV (reference sequence). Unmatched junction bases numbered 4, after V lost 6 bases and J lost 2 bases. CDR3 nucleotide sequence: TGTGCCAGCAGCTCGGACAGGGGTAACACTGAAGCTTTCTTT. Translation gives CASSSDRGNTEAFF.

This clonotype was observed a handful of times. This chain connects TRBV5-4 to TRBJ2-2; D is perhaps TRBD1 (5 bases). The CDR3 sequence is 13 residues long. V lost 6 bases and J 5 bases, leaving 11 bases between the germline ends. Per the germline V gene, CDR1 is SGHNT and CDR2 is YYREEE (reference sequence). The CDR3 spells CASNPGQTGELFF. The CDR3, as DNA: TGTGCCAGCAATCCAGGGCAAACCGGGGAGCTGTTTTTT. Using reference TRBV5-4 and TRBJ2-2 for the parts outside the CDR3, the full variable domain is ETGVTQSPTHLIKTRGQQVTLRCSSQSGHNTVSWYQQALGQGPQFIFQYYREEENGRGNFPPRFSGLQFPNYSSELNVNALELDDSALYLCASNPGQTGELFFGEGSRLTVL.

A word on this clonotype: This could be a read error, since a much larger clone is one nucleotide away. J is TRBJ1-4 and V is TRBV7-2; tentative D call: TRBD1 (6 bases). The CDR3 is 17 residues long. Per the germline V gene, CDR1 is SGHTA and CDR2 is FQGNSA. CDR3 bases: TGTGCCAGCAGCTTATCCCTGGGGGGGGCAACTAGTGAAAAACTGTTTTTT. This translates into CASSLSLGGATSEKLFF.

The table lists this clonotype with many counts. This chain connects TRBV9 to TRBJ1-6; D is unresolved. Germline CDR1 SGDLS, CDR2 YYNGEE. The CDR3 covers 13 residues. V was clipped by 1 base and J by 8 bases, with 7 bases between them. Written as DNA, the CDR3 is TGTGCCAGCAGCGTATTAGAGGATTCACCCCTCCACTTT. Protein sequence: CASSVLEDSPLHF.

This clonotype was recorded many times. The chain recombines TRBV18 with TRBJ2-1; either TRBD1 or TRBD2 may supply D (5 bases each). CDR1 is KGHSH, CDR2 LQKENI, per germline. V dropped 0 bases and J dropped 0 bases, with 15 bases sitting between them. This CDR3 comprises 18 residues. The CDR3 sequence: CASSPPGPETRSYNEQFF. The CDR3, as DNA: TGTGCCAGCTCACCACCGGGACCAGAAACCCGCTCCTACAATGAGCAGTTCTTC.

This clonotype appeared many times. The V and J genes are TRBV24-1 and TRBJ2-1; D is undetermined. CDR1 and CDR2 (germline): KGHDR, SFDVKD. V was shortened by 5 bases and J by 4 bases, with 11 bases between the two germline ends. The CDR3 loop spans 14 amino acids. The DNA of the CDR3 is TGTGCCACCAGTGCCCCCGGATCTTACAATGAGCAGTTCTTC. This translates into CATSAPGSYNEQFF.